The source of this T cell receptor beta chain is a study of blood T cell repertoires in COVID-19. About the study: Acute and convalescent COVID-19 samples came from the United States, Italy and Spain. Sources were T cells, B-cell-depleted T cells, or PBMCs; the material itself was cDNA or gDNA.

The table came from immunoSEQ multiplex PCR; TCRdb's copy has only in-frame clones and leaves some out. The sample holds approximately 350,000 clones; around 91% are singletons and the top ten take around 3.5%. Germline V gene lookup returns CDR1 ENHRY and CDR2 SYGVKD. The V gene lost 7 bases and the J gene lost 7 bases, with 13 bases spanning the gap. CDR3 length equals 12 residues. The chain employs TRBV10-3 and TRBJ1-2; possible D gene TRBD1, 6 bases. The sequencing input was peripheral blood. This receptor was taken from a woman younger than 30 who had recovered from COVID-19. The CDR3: CAIMGAQGGYTF. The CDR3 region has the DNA TGTGCCATCATGGGGGCGCAAGGTGGCTACACCTTC.